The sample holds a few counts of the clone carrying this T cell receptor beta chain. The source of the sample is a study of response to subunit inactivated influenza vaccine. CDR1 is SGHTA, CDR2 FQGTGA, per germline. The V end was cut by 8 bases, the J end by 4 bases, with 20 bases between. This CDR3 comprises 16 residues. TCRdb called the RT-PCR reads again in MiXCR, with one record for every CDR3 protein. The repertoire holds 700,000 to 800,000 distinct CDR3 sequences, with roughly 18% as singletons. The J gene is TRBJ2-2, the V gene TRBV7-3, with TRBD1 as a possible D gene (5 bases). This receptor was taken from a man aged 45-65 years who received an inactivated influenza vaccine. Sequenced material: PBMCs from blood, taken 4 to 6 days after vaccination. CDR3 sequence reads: CASGHPRARGTGELFF. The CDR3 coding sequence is TGTGCCAGCGGACACCCCCGCGCCCGTGGCACCGGGGAGCTGTTTTTT.